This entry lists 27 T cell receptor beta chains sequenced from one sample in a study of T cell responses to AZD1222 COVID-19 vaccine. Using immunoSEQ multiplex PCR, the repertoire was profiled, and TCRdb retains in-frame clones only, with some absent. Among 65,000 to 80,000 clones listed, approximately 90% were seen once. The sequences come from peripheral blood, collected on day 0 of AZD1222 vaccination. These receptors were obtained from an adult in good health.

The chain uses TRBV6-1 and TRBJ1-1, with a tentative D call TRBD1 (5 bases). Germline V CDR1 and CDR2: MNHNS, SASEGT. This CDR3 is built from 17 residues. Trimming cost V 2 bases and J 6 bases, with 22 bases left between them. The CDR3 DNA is TGTGCCAGCAGTGAAATAATATTATTGGGGCAGACTCCTGAAGCTTTCTTT. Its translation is CASSEIILLGQTPEAFF.

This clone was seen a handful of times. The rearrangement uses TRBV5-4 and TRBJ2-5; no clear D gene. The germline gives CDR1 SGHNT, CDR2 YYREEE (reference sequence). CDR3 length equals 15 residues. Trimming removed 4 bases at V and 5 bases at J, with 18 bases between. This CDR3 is CASSAKAWGRETQYF. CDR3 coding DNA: TGTGCCAGCAGCGCTAAGGCGTGGGGTCGGGAGACCCAGTACTTC.

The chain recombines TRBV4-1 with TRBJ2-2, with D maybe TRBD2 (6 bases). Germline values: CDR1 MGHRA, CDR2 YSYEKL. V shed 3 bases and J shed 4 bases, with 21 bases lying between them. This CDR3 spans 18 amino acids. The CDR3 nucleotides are TGCGCCAGCAGCCATACACCCGGCGTTGCGGGGAGCACCGGGGAGCTGTTTTTT. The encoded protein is CASSHTPGVAGSTGELFF.

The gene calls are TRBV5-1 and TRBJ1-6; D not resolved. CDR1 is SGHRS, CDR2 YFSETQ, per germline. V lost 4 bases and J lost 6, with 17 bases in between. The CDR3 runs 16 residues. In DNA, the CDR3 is TGCGCCAGCAGCCTGGAGGTGGGTTGGGGTAATTCACCCCTCCACTTT. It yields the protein CASSLEVGWGNSPLHF.

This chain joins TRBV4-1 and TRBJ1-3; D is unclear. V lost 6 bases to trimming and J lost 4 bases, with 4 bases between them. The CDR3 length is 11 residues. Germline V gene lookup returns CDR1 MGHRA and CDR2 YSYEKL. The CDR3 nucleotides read TGCGCCAGCAGAACGGGAAACACCATATATTTT. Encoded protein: CASRTGNTIYF.

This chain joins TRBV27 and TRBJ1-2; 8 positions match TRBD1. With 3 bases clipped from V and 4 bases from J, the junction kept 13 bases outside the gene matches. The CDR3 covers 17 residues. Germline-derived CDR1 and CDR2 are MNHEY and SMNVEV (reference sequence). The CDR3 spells CASSFSGGQVGPYGYTF. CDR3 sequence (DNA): TGTGCCAGCAGTTTTTCAGGGGGACAGGTGGGCCCCTATGGCTACACCTTC.

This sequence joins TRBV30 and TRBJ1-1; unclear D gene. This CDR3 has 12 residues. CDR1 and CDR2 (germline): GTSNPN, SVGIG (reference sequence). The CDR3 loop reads CAAGRARAEAFF. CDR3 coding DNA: TGTGCTGCAGGACGGGCAAGGGCTGAAGCTTTCTTT.

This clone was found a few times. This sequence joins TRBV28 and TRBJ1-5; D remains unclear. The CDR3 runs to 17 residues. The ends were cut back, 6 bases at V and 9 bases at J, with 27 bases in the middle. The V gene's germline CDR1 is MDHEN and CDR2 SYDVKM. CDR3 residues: CASSQHRRAGSGWPQHF. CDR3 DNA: TGTGCCAGCAGCCAACACCGGAGGGCAGGCTCAGGTTGGCCCCAGCATTTT.

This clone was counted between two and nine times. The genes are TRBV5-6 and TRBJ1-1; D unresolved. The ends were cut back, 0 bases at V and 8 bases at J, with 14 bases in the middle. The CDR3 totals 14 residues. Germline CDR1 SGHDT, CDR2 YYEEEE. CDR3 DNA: TGTGCCAGCAGCTTGGGGCGAAAGCTGGGCGAAGCTTTCTTT. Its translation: CASSLGRKLGEAFF. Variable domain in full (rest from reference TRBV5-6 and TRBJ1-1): DAGVTQSPTHLIKTRGQQVTLRCSPKSGHDTVSWYQQALGQGPQFIFQYYEEEERQRGNFPDRFSGHQFPNYSSELNVNALLLGDSALYLCASSLGRKLGEAFFGQGTRLTVV.

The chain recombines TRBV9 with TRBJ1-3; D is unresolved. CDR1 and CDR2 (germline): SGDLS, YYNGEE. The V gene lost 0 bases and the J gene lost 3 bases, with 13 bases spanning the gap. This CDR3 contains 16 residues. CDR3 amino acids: CASSVDEGSFGNTIYF. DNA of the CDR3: TGTGCCAGCAGCGTAGATGAGGGCTCGTTTGGAAACACCATATATTTT. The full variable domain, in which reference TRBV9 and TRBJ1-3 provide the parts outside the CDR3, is DSGVTQTPKHLITATGQRVTLRCSPRSGDLSVYWYQQSLDQGLQFLIQYYNGEERAKGNILERFSAQQFPDLHSELNLSSLELGDSALYFCASSVDEGSFGNTIYFGEGSWLTVV.

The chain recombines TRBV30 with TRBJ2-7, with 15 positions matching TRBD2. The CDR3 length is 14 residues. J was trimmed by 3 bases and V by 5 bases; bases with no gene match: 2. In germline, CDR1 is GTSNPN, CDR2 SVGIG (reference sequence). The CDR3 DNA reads TGTGCCTGGGGACTAGCGGGAGGGTTCTACGAGCAGTACTTC. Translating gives CAWGLAGGFYEQYF.

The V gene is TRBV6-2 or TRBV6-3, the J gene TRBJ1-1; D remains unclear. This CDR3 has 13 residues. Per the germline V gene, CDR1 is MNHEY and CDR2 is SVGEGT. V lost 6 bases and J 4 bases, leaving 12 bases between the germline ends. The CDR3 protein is CASSDYEVTEAFF. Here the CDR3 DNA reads TGTGCCAGCAGCGACTATGAGGTCACTGAAGCTTTCTTT.

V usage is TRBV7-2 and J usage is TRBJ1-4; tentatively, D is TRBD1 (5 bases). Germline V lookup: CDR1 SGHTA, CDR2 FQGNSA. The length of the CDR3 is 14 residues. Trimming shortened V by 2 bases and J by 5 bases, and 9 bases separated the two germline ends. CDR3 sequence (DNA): TGTGCCAGCAGCTTACGGGGGAGGAATGAAAAACTGTTTTTT. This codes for CASSLRGRNEKLFF.

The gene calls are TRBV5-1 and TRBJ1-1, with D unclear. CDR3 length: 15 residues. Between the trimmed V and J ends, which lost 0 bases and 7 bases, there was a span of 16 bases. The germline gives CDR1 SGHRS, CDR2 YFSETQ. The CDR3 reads CASSLGRQPTFEAFF. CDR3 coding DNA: TGCGCCAGCAGCTTGGGTCGTCAGCCAACCTTTGAAGCTTTCTTT.

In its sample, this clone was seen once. DNA of the CDR3: TGTGCCAGCAGTTTACACGCTTCCCCCTACGAGCAGTACTTC. Its protein is CASSLHASPYEQYF. The chain recombines TRBV28 with TRBJ2-7, with D uncertain. Germline-derived CDR1 and CDR2 are MDHEN and SYDVKM. V was cut by 2 bases and J by 2 bases, with 10 bases left in between. This CDR3 is 14 amino acids long.

As DNA, the CDR3 is TGCGCCAGCAGTCAAAGGGAGTCGACCAATGAGCAGTTCTTC. Residues: CASSQRESTNEQFF. The chain links TRBV23-1 to TRBJ2-1, with D possibly matching TRBD2 (5 bases). TRBV23-1 is placed among ORFs of uncertain function. The length of the CDR3 is 14 residues. The germline V and J ends were trimmed by 2 bases and 6 bases, with 11 bases remaining between them.

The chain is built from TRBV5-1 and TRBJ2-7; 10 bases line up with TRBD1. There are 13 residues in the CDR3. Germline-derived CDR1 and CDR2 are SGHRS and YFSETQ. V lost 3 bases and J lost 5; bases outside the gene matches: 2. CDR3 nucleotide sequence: TGCGCCAGCAGCTCGACAGGGGGCCACGAGCAGTACTTC. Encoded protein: CASSSTGGHEQYF.

This chain's CDR3 is CATLFYRDNYEQYF. In nucleotides, the CDR3 is TGTGCCACCCTATTCTACCGGGACAACTACGAGCAGTACTTC. The chain recombines TRBV24-1 with TRBJ2-7; tentatively, D is TRBD1 (6 bases). Germline CDR1 and CDR2: KGHDR and SFDVKD. The CDR3 covers 14 residues. Deletions cut 9 bases from V and 3 bases from J, with 17 bases between.

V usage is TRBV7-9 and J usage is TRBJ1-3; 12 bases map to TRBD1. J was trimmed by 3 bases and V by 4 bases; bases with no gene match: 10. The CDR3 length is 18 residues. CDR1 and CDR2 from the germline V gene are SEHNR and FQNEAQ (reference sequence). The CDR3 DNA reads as TGTGCCAGCAGCTCATCCGGGACAGGGGGCTTAAGTGGAAACACCATATATTTT. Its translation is CASSSSGTGGLSGNTIYF.

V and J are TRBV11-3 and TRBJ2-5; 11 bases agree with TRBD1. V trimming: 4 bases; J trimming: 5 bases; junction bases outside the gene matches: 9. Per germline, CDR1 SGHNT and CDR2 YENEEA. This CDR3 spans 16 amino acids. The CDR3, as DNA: TGTGCCAGCAGCTCCAGGTGGGACAGGGGGAGGGAGACCCAGTACTTC. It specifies CASSSRWDRGRETQYF. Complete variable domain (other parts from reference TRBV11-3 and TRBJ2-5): EAGVVQSPRYKIIEKKQPVAFWCNPISGHNTLYWYLQNLGQGPELLIRYENEEAVDDSQLPKDRFSAERLKGVDSTLKIQPAELGDSAVYLCASSSRWDRGRETQYFGPGTRLLVL.

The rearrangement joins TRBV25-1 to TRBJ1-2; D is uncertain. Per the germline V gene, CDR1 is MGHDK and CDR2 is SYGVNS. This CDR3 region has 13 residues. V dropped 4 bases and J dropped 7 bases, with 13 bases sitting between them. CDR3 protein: CASSGVSVAGYTF. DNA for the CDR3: TGTGCCAGCAGTGGGGTGTCGGTTGCTGGCTACACCTTC.

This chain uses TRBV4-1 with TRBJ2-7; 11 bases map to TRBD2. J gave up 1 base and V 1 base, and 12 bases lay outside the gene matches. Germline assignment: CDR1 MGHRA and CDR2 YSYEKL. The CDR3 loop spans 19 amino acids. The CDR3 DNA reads TGCGCCAGCAGCCAAGGGGTTAGCGGGAGGGCCGGGATTTCCTACGAGCAGTACTTC. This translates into CASSQGVSGRAGISYEQYF.

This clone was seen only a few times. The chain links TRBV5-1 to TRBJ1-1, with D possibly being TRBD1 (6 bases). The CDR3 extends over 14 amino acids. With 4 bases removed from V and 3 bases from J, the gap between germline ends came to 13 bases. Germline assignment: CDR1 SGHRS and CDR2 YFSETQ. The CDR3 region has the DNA TGCGCCAGCAGCCCAATAGGGGGGGACACTGAAGCTTTCTTT. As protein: CASSPIGGDTEAFF.

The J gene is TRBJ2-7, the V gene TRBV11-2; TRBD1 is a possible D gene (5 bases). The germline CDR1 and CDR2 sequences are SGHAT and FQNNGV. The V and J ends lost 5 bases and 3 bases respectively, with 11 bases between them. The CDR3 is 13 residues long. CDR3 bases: TGTGCCAGCAGCCGGGCCCAGGGCTACGAGCAGTACTTC. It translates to CASSRAQGYEQYF.

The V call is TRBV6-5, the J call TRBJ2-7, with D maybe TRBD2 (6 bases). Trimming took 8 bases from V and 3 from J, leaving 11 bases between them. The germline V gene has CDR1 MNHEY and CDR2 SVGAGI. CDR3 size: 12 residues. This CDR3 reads CASGFSGYEQYF. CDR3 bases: TGTGCCAGCGGATTTAGCGGCTACGAGCAGTACTTC.

CDR3 coding DNA: TGTGCCACCAGCCCTTTCCAGGGGAAAGGCGATACGCAGTATTTT. Translation: CATSPFQGKGDTQYF. The chain joins TRBV24-1 to TRBJ2-3, with D perhaps matching TRBD1 (6 bases). V gave up 7 bases and J gave up 6 bases, with 19 bases separating them. This CDR3 spans 15 amino acids. Germline loops: CDR1 KGHDR, CDR2 SFDVKD.

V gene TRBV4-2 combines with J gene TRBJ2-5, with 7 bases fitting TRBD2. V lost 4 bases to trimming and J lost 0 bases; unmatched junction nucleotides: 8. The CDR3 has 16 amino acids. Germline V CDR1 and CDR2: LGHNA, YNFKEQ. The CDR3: CASSRSQLANQETQYF. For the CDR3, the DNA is TGTGCCAGCAGCCGATCGCAACTAGCGAACCAAGAGACCCAGTACTTC.